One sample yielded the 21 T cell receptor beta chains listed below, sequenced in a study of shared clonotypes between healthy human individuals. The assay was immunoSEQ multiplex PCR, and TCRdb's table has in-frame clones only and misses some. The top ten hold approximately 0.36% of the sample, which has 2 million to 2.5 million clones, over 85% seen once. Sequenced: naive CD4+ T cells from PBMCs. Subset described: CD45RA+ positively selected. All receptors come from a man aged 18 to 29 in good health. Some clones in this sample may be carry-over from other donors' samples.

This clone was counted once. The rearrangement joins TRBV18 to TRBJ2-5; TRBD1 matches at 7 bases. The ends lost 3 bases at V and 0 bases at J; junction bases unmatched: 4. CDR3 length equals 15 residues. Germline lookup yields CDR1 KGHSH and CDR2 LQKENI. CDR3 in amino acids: CASSPKQGNQETQYF. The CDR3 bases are TGTGCCAGCTCACCCAAACAGGGGAACCAAGAGACCCAGTACTTC.

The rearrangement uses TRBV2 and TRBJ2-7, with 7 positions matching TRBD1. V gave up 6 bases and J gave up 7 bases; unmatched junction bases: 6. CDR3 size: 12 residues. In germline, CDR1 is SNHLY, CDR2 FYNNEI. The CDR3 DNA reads TGTGCCAGCAGCCCGACAGGGTTGGAGCAGTACTTC. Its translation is CASSPTGLEQYF.

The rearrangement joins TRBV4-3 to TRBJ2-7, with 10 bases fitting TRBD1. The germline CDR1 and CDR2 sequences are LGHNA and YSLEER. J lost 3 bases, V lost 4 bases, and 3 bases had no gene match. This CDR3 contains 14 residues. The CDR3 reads CASSRQGAIYEQYF. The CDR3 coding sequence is TGCGCCAGCAGCCGACAGGGGGCTATCTACGAGCAGTACTTC.

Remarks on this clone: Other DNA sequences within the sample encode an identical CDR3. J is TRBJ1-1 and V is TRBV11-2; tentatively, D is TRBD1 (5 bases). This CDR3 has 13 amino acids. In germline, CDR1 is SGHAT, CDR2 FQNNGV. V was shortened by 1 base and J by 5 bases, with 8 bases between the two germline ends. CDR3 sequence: CASSLGGVTEAFF. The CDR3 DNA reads TGTGCCAGCAGCTTAGGAGGGGTGACTGAAGCTTTCTTT.

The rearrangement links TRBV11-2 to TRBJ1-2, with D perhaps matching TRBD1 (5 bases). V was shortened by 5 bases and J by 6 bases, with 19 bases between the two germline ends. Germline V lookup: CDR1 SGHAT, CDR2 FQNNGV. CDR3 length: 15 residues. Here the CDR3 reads CASSRGPFVVDGYTF. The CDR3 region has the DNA TGTGCCAGCAGCCGGGGCCCCTTTGTGGTCGATGGCTACACCTTC.

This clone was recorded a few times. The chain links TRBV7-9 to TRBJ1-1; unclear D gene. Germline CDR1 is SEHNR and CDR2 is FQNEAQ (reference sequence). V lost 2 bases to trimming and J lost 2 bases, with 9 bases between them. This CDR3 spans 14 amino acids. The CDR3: CASSLQNVNTEAFF. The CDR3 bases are TGTGCCAGCAGCTTACAGAACGTCAACACTGAAGCTTTCTTT.

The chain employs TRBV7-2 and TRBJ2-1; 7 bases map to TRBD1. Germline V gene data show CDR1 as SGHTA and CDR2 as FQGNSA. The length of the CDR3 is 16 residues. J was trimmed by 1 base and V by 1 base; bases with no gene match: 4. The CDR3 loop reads CASSLVGQPSYNEQFF. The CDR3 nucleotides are TGTGCCAGCAGCTTAGTGGGACAGCCGTCCTACAATGAGCAGTTCTTC.

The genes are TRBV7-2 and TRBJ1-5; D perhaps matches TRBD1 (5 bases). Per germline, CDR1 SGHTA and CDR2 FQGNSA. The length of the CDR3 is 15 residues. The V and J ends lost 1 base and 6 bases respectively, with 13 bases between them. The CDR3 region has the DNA TGTGCCAGCAGCTTAGGGTCGTCCGGGGGTCAGCCCCAGCATTTT. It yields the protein CASSLGSSGGQPQHF.

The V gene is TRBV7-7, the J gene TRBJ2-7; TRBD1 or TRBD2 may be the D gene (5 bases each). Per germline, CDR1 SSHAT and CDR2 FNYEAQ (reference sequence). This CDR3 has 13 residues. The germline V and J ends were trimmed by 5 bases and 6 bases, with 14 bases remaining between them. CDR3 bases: TGTGCCAGCAGCCCTGCCCGGGGACCCGAGCAGTACTTC. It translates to CASSPARGPEQYF.

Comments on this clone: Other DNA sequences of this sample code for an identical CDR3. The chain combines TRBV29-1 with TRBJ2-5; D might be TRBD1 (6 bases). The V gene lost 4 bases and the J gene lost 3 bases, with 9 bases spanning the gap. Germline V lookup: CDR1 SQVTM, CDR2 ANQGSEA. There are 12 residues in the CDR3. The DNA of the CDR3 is TGCAGCGTTGCCCGGACAGAAGAGACCCAGTACTTC. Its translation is CSVARTEETQYF.

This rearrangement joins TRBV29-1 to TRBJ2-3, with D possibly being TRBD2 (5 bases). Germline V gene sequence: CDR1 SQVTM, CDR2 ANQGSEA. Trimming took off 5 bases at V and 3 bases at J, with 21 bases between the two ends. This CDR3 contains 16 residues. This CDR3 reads CSVTQTTGGSTDTQYF. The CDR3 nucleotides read TGCAGCGTTACCCAAACTACTGGCGGGTCAACAGATACGCAGTATTTT.

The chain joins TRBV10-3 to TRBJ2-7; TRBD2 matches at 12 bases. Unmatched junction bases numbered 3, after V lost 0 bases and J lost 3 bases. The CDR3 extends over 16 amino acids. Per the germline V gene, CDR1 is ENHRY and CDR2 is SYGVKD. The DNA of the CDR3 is TGTGCCATCAGTGAGTCGCGGACTAGCGGGAACTACGAGCAGTACTTC. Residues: CAISESRTSGNYEQYF.

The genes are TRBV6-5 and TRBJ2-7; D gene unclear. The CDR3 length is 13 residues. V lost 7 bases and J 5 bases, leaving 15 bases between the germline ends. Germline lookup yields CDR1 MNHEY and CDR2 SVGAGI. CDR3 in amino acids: CASTPRIGNEQYF. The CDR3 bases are TGTGCCAGCACCCCTAGGATAGGGAACGAGCAGTACTTC.

The CDR3 sequence: CATPKWAESGNTIYF. CDR3 bases: TGTGCCACACCAAAGTGGGCCGAGTCTGGAAACACCATATATTTT. The rearrangement links TRBV6-4 to TRBJ1-3; D not resolved. This CDR3 is 15 amino acids long. V was clipped by 10 bases and J by 1 base, with 17 bases between them. Per the germline V gene, CDR1 is MRHNA and CDR2 is SNTAGT.

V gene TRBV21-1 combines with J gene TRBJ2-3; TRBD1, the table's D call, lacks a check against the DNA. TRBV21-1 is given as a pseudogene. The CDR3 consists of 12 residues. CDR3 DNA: TGTGCCAGCAGCTCCATTACAGATACGCAGTATTTT. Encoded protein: CASSSITDTQYF.

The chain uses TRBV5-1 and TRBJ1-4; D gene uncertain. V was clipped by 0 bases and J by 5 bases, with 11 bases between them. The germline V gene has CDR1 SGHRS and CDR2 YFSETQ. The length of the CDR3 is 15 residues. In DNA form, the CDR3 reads TGCGCCAGCAGCTTGGATCAGATCCCGAATGAAAAACTGTTTTTT. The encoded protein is CASSLDQIPNEKLFF.

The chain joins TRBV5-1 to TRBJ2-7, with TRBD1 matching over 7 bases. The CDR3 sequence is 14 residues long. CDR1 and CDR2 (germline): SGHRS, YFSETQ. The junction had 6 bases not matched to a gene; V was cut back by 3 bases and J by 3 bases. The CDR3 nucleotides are TGCGCCAGCAGCTCGGGACAGCCAAACTACGAGCAGTACTTC. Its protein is CASSSGQPNYEQYF.

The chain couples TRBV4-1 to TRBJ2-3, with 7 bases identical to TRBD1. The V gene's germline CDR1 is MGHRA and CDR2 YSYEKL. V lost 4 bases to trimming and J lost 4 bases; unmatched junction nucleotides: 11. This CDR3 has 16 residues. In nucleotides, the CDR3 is TGCGCCAGCAGCCCCTTTCACAGGGGCGAGTCAGATACGCAGTATTTT. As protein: CASSPFHRGESDTQYF.

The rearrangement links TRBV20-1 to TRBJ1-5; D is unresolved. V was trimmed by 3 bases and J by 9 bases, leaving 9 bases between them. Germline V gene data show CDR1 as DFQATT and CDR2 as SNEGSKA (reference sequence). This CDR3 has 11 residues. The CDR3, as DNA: TGCAGTGCTAGTGTGGGCGCGCCCCAGCATTTT. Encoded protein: CSASVGAPQHF.

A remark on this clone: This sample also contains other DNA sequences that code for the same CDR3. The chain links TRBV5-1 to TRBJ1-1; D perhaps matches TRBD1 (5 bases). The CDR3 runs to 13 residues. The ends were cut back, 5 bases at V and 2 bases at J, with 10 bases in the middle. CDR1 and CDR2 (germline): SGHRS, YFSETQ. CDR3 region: CASRPGPNTEAFF. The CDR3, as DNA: TGCGCCAGCAGGCCGGGACCTAACACTGAAGCTTTCTTT.

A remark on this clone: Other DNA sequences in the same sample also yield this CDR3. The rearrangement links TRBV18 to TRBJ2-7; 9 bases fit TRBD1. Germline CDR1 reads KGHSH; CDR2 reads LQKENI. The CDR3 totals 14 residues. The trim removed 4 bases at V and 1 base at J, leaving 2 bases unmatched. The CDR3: CASSLGTGSYEQYF. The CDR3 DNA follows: TGTGCCAGCTCACTCGGGACAGGGTCCTACGAGCAGTACTTC.